This TCR beta chain is drawn from a study of cytomegalovirus exposure and HLA in healthy donors. Findings of the study overall: It was around 160 TCR beta chains that were listed as cytomegalovirus-associated.

Profiled with immunoSEQ multiplex PCR; TCRdb holds only in-frame clones, not every one. The sample carries about 200,000 clones, around nine tenths recorded once. A remark on this clone: Antigen: not known.

CDR1 MNHEY and CDR2 SMNVEV come from the germline V gene (reference sequence). J gave up 3 bases and V 7 bases, and 6 bases lay outside the gene matches. The CDR3 loop spans 13 amino acids. Specimen: PBMCs. The rearrangement joins TRBV27 to TRBJ2-7; 7 nucleotides match TRBD1. The TCR was taken from a woman aged 18-35 years in good health and CMV-seropositive. The CDR3 loop is CASTGQGDYEQYF. The CDR3 DNA sequence: TGTGCCAGCACCGGGCAGGGGGACTACGAGCAGTACTTC.